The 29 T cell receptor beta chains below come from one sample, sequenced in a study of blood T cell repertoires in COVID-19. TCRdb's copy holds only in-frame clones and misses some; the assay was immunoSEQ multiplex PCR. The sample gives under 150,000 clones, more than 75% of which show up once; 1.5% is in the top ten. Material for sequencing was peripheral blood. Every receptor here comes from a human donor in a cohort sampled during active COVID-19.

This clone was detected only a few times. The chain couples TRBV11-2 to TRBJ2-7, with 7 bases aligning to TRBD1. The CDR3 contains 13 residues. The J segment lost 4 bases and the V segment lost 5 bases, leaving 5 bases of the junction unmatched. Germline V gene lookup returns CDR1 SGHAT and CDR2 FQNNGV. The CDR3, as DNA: TGTGCCAGCAGCCCAGGGACAGATTACGAGCAGTACTTC. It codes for CASSPGTDYEQYF. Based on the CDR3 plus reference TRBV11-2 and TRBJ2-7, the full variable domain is EAGVAQSPRYKIIEKRQSVAFWCNPISGHATLYWYQQILGQGPKLLIQFQNNGVVDDSQLPKDRFSAERLKGVDSTLKIQPAKLEDSAVYLCASSPGTDYEQYFGPGTRLTVT.

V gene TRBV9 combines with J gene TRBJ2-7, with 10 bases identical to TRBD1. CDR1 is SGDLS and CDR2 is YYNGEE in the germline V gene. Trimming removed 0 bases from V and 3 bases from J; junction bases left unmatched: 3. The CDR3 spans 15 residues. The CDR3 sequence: CASSVGWTGGYEQYF. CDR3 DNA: TGTGCCAGCAGCGTAGGGTGGACAGGGGGCTACGAGCAGTACTTC.

The CDR3: CASLGDYNEQFF. The DNA of the CDR3 is TGTGCCAGCTTGGGAGACTACAATGAGCAGTTCTTC. The rearrangement uses TRBV19 and TRBJ2-1, with a possible D match to TRBD2 (5 bases). V was pared by 9 bases and J by 3 bases, with 9 bases between. This CDR3 has 12 residues. The V gene's germline CDR1 is LNHDA and CDR2 SQIVND (reference sequence).

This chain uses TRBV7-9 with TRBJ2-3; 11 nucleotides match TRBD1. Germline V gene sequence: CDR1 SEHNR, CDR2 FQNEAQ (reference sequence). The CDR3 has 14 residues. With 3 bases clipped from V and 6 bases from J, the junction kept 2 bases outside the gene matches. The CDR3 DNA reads TGTGCCAGCAGCTTGGACAGGGGGCTTGATACGCAGTATTTT. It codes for CASSLDRGLDTQYF.

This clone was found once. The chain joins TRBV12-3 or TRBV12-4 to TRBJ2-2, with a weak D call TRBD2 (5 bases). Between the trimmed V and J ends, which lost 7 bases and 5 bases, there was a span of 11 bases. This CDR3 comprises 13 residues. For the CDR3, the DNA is TGTGCCAGCACCCCGAGAGGGACCGGGGAGCTGTTTTTT. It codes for CASTPRGTGELFF.

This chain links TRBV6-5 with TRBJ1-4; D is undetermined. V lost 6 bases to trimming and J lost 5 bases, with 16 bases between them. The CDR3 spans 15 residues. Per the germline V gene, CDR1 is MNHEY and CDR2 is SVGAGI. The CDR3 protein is CASRPTNRLNEKLFF. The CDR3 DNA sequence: TGTGCCAGCAGGCCTACCAACAGATTAAATGAAAAACTGTTTTTT.

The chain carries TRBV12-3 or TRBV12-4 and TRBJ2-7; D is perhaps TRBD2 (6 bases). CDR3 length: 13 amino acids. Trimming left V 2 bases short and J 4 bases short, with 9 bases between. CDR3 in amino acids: CASSLQGLYEQYF. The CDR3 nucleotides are TGTGCCAGCAGTTTACAGGGACTGTACGAGCAGTACTTC.

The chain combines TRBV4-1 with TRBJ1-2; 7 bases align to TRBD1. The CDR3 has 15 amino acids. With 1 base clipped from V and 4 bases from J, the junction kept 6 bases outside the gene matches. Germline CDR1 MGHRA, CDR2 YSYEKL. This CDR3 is CASSQATGLSYGYTF. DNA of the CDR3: TGCGCCAGCAGCCAAGCGACAGGGTTGAGCTATGGCTACACCTTC.

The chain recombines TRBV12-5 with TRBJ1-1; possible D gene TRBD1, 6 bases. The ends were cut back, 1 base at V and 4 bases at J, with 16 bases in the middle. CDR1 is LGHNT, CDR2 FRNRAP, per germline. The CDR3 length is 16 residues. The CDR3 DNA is TGTGCTAGTGGTTTGGCAGGGGCGCTATGGGGCACTGAAGCTTTCTTT. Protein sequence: CASGLAGALWGTEAFF.

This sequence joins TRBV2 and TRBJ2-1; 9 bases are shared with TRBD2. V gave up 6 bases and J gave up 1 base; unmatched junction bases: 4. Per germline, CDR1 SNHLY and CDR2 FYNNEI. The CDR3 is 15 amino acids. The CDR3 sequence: CASRKAGGSYNEQFF. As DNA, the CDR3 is TGTGCCAGCAGAAAAGCGGGGGGTTCCTACAATGAGCAGTTCTTC.

CDR3 amino acids: CASSLEEARYLISYEQYF. In DNA form, the CDR3 reads TGTGCCAGCAGTTTAGAGGAGGCGCGATACCTGATCTCCTACGAGCAGTACTTC. J is TRBJ2-7 and V is TRBV27; tentative D call: TRBD2 (5 bases). From germline, CDR1 is MNHEY and CDR2 SMNVEV (reference sequence). The V end was cut by 2 bases, the J end by 0 bases, with 20 bases between. The CDR3 has 18 residues.

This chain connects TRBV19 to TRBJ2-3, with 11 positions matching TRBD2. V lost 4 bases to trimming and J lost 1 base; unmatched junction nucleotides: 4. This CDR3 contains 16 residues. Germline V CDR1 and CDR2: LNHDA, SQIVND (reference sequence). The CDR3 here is CASSTRTSGRTDTQYF. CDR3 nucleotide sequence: TGTGCCAGTAGTACCCGGACTAGCGGGCGCACAGATACGCAGTATTTT. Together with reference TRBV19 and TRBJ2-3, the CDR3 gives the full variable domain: DGGITQSPKYLFRKEGQNVTLSCEQNLNHDAMYWYRQDPGQGLRLIYYSQIVNDFQKGDIAEGYSVSREKKESFPLTVTSAQKNPTAFYLCASSTRTSGRTDTQYFGPGTRLTVL.

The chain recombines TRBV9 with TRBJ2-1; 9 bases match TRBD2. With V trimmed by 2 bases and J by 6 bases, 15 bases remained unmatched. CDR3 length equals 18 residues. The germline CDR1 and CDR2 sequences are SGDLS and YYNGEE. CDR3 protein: CASSVVSKPGLAPNEQFF. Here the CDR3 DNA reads TGTGCCAGCAGCGTGGTATCAAAACCGGGACTAGCACCCAATGAGCAGTTCTTC.

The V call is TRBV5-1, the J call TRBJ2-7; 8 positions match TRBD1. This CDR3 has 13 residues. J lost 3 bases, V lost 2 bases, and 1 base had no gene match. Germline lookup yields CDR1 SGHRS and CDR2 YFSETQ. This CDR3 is CASSFTGGYEQYF. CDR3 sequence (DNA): TGCGCCAGCAGCTTTACAGGGGGCTACGAGCAGTACTTC.

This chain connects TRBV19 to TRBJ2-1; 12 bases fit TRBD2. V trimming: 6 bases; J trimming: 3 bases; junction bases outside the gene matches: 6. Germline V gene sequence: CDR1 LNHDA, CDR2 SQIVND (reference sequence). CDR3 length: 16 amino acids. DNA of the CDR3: TGTGCCAGTAGAAAAAAACTAGCGGGGGGCTACAATGAGCAGTTCTTC. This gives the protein CASRKKLAGGYNEQFF.

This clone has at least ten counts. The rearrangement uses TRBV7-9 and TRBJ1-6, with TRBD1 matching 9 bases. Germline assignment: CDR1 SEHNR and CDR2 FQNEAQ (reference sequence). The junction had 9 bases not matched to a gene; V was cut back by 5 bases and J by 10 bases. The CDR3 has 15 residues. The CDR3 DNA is TGTGCCAGCAGCCCGGGGACAGGGTTTCAGTCACCCCTCCACTTT. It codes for CASSPGTGFQSPLHF.

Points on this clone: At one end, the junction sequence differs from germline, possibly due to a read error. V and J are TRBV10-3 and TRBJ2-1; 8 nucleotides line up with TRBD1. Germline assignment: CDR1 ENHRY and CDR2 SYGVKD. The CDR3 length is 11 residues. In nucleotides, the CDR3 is TGTGCCATCAGTGAAGACAGGGACAGGATCTTC. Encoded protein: CAISEDRDRIF.

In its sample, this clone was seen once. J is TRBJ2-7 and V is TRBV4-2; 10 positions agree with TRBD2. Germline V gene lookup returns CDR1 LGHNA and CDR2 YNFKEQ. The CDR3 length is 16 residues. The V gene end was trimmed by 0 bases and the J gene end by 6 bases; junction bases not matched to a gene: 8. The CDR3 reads CASSQDKREGPGEQYF. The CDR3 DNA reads TGTGCCAGCAGCCAAGATAAGCGGGAGGGCCCTGGCGAGCAGTACTTC.

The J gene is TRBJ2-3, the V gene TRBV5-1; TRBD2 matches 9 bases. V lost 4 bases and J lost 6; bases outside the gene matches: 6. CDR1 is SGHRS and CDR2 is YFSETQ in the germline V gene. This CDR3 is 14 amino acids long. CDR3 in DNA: TGCGCCAGCAGCAGCACTAGCGGGTCCGATACGCAGTATTTT. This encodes CASSSTSGSDTQYF. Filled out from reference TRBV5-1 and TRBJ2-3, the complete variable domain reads KAGVTQTPRYLIKTRGQQVTLSCSPISGHRSVSWYQQTPGQGLQFLFEYFSETQRNKGNFPGRFSGRQFSNSRSEMNVSTLELGDSALYLCASSSTSGSDTQYFGPGTRLTVL.

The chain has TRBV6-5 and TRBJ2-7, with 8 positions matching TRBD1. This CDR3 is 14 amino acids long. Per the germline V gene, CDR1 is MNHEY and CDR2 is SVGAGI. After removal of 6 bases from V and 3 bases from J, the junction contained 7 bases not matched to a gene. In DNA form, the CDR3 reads TGTGCCAGCAGGTCCGGGACAGGCCTCTACGAGCAGTACTTC. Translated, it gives CASRSGTGLYEQYF.

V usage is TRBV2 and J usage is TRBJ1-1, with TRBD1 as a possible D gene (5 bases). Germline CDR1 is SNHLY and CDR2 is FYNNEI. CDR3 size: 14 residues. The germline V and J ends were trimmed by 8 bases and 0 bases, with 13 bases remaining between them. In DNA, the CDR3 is TGTGCCAGCCACCACAGGATTATGAACACTGAAGCTTTCTTT. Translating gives CASHHRIMNTEAFF.

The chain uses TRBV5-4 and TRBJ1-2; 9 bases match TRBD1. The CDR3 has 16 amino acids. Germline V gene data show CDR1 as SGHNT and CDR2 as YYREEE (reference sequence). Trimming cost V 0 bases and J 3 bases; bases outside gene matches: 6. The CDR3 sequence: CASSLDPTGGDYGYTF. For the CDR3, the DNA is TGTGCCAGCAGCTTGGACCCAACAGGGGGCGACTATGGCTACACCTTC.

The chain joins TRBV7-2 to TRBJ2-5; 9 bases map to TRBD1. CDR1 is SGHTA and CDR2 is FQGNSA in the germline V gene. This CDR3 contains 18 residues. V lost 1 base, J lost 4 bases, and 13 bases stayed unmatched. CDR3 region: CASSLGLRDRVLVETQYF. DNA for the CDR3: TGTGCCAGCAGCTTAGGGCTCCGGGACAGGGTTTTGGTAGAGACCCAGTACTTC.

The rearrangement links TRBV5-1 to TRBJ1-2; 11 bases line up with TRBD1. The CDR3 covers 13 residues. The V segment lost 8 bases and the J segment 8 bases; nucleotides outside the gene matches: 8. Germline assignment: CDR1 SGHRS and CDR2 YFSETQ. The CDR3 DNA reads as TGCGCCAGATCCGGACAGGGGGCAGAAGGCTACACCTTC. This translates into CARSGQGAEGYTF. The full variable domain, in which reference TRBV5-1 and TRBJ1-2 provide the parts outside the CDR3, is KAGVTQTPRYLIKTRGQQVTLSCSPISGHRSVSWYQQTPGQGLQFLFEYFSETQRNKGNFPGRFSGRQFSNSRSEMNVSTLELGDSALYLCARSGQGAEGYTFGSGTRLTVV.

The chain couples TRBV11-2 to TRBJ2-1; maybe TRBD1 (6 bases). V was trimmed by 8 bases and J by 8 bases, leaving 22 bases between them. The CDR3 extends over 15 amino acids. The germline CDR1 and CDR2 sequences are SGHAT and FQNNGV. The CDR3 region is CASLASQGTRDEQFF. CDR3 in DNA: TGTGCCAGCCTTGCCTCCCAGGGGACCCGGGATGAGCAGTTCTTC.

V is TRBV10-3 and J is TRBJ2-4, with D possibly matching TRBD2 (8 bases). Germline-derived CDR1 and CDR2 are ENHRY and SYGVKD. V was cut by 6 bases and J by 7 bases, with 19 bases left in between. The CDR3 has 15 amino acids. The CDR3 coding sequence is TGTGCCATCAGAGCCGACAGGGAGCGGGGGAACATTCAGTACTTC. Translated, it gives CAIRADRERGNIQYF.

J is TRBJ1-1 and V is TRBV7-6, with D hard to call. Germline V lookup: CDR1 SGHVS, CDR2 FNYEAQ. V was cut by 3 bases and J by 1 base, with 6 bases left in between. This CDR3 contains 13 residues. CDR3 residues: CASSFEWNTEAFF. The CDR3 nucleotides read TGTGCCAGCAGCTTTGAGTGGAACACTGAAGCTTTCTTT.

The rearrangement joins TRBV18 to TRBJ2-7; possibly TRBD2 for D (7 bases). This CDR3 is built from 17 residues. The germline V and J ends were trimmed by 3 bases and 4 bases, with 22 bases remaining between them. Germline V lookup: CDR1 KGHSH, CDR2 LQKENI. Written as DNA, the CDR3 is TGTGCCAGCTCACCCCTCTCAGCGGAGGGGGGGCCTTACGAGCAGTACTTC. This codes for CASSPLSAEGGPYEQYF.

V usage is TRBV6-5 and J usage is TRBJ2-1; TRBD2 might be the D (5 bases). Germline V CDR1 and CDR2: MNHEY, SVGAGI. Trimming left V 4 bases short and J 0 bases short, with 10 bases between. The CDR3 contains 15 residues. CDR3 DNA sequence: TGTGCCAGCAGTTCTAGCAGCAGCTCCTACAATGAGCAGTTCTTC. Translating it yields CASSSSSSSYNEQFF.